Listed below are T cell receptor beta chains from one sample, sequenced in a study of T cells in Graves' hyperthyroidism and ophthalmopathy. One entry per CDR3 protein, called by TCRdb with MiXCR from the multiplex PCR reads. The sample has around 350,000 distinct CDR3 sequences; approximately 13% are singletons. Sequencing was carried out using blood. These receptors all come from a young woman with Graves' hyperthyroidism. CDR3s include the opening cysteine and the closing phenylalanine or tryptophan. D genes are given only for firm matches. The size entry is marked missing in some rows and otherwise reads once, few, many or a size class.

size: few; V: TRBV20-1; J: TRBJ1-1; D: .; DNA: TGCAGTGCCAAAGGACAAAACACTGAAGCTTTCTTT; CDR3: CSAKGQNTEAFF
size: many; V: TRBV6-1; J: TRBJ1-1; D: .; DNA: TGTGCCAGCAGTCTAATCCCCGGGACCGGGTTCACTGAAGCTTTCTTT; CDR3: CASSLIPGTGFTEAFF
size: once; V: TRBV30; J: TRBJ1-2; D: .; DNA: TGTGCCTGGAGTCAAACCGGGGGGACAAGAAACTATGGCTACACCTTC; CDR3: CAWSQTGGTRNYGYTF
size: many; V: TRBV4-2; J: TRBJ1-1; D: .; DNA: TGTGCCAGCAGCCAAGAAGGTTCCAACACTGAAGCTTTCTTT; CDR3: CASSQEGSNTEAFF
size: many; V: TRBV7-3; J: TRBJ2-3; D: .; DNA: TGTGCCAGCAGCTTATCGACCGAACTAAGCACAGATACGCAGTATTTT; CDR3: CASSLSTELSTDTQYF
size: many; V: TRBV11-1; J: TRBJ2-3; D: TRBD1; DNA: TGTGCCAGCAGCTCTCGGGACAGGGTGCGCACAGATACGCAGTATTTT; CDR3: CASSSRDRVRTDTQYF
size: few; V: TRBV6-1; J: TRBJ2-7; D: .; DNA: TGTGCCAGCACGGGGGTAGAGGGAGTTCAGAAGCAGTACTTC; CDR3: CASTGVEGVQKQYF
size: few; V: TRBV6-1; J: TRBJ1-1; D: .; DNA: TGTGCCGCGAGGGGGGCGACTGAAGCTTTCTTT; CDR3: CAARGATEAFF
size: once; V: TRBV7-2; J: TRBJ1-5; D: .; DNA: TGTGCCAGCAGCTTGAGACCGGGGTCGGGCAATCAGCCCCAGCATTTT; CDR3: CASSLRPGSGNQPQHF
size: many; V: TRBV4-3; J: TRBJ2-7; D: TRBD1; DNA: TGCGCCAGCAGCCGGTCAGGGACAGGGGGCCACGAGCAGTACTTC; CDR3: CASSRSGTGGHEQYF
size: .; V: TRBV3-1; J: TRBJ2-7; D: TRBD2; DNA: TGTGCCAGCAGCCAAGATTTCGGGGAGGGCTACGAGCAGTACTTC; CDR3: CASSQDFGEGYEQYF
size: many; V: TRBV6-2/TRBV6-3; J: TRBJ2-3; D: .; DNA: TGTGCCAGCAGTTACCCCCCTAGCACAGATACGCAGTATTTT; CDR3: CASSYPPSTDTQYF
size: many; V: TRBV19; J: TRBJ1-5; D: TRBD1; DNA: TGTGCCAGTAGTATATTGCGGACAGGGGGCTTACAGCCCCAGCATTTT; CDR3: CASSILRTGGLQPQHF
size: .; V: TRBV19; J: TRBJ1-5; D: TRBD1; DNA: TGTGCCAGTAATAAGGGGGCGGGCAATCAGCCCCAGCATTTT; CDR3: CASNKGAGNQPQHF
size: .; V: TRBV5-6; J: TRBJ1-3; D: .; DNA: TGTGCCAGCAGCCACACGACCCGGGACTCTGGAAACACCATATATTTT; CDR3: CASSHTTRDSGNTIYF
size: .; V: TRBV7-2; J: TRBJ2-5; D: TRBD2; DNA: TGTGCCAGCAGCTCCTGGACTAGCGGCCGGGACCAGTACTTC; CDR3: CASSSWTSGRDQYF
size: many; V: TRBV27; J: TRBJ2-1; D: TRBD2; DNA: TGTGCCAGCAGTTCGGCTAGCGGACGGACCCACAATGAGCAGTTCTTC; CDR3: CASSSASGRTHNEQFF
size: many; V: TRBV13; J: TRBJ2-1; D: .; DNA: TGTGCCAGCAGCCCTGACTTCGGTGAGCAGTTCTTC; CDR3: CASSPDFGEQFF
size: .; V: TRBV30; J: TRBJ1-5; D: TRBD1; DNA: TGTGCCTGGAGTGTTTCGGACAGGACCGGACGGCCCCAGCATTTT; CDR3: CAWSVSDRTGRPQHF
size: many; V: TRBV3-1; J: TRBJ2-7; D: .; DNA: TGTGCCAGCAGCCCTTCCCCGGACACGGCCTACGAGCAGTACTTC; CDR3: CASSPSPDTAYEQYF
size: many; V: TRBV28; J: TRBJ2-2; D: .; DNA: TGTGCCAGCAGTTTTAGGGGGACACCGCCTTGGGGACTGTTTTTT; CDR3: CASSFRGTPPWGLFF
size: many; V: TRBV28; J: TRBJ2-1; D: .; DNA: TGTGCCAGCAGTACTTCCTTGGGGCTCGAGCAGTTCTTC; CDR3: CASSTSLGLEQFF
size: many; V: TRBV2; J: TRBJ1-1; D: TRBD1; DNA: TGTGCCACCCGGGACAGAGAGAACACTGAAGCTTTCTTT; CDR3: CATRDRENTEAFF
size: many; V: TRBV29-1; J: TRBJ2-1; D: .; DNA: TGCAGCATCTCGGGGACTGTTTACAATGAGCAGTTCTTC; CDR3: CSISGTVYNEQFF
size: many; V: TRBV3-1; J: TRBJ2-7; D: .; DNA: TGTGCCAGCAGCTCACAGGGAAGTGGCGCCTACGAGCAGTACTTC; CDR3: CASSSQGSGAYEQYF
size: many; V: TRBV11-2; J: TRBJ2-1; D: .; DNA: TGTGCCAGCAGCTCGGAAGTAGGGATCAATGAGCAGTTCTTC; CDR3: CASSSEVGINEQFF
size: many; V: TRBV12-3/TRBV12-4; J: TRBJ1-6; D: .; DNA: TGTGCCAGCAGTTTTTGGGGGGCAGGTGATTCACCCCTCCACTTT; CDR3: CASSFWGAGDSPLHF
size: many; V: TRBV20-1; J: TRBJ2-3; D: .; DNA: TGCAGTGCTAGAGCTGGCAGCGTTAGAACAGATACGCAGTATTTT; CDR3: CSARAGSVRTDTQYF
size: many; V: TRBV5-6; J: TRBJ2-1; D: TRBD2; DNA: TGTGCCAGCAGCCCTGGGGGGGAAATATTTGGTGAGCAGTTCTTC; CDR3: CASSPGGEIFGEQFF
size: many; V: TRBV28; J: TRBJ2-3; D: .; DNA: TGTGCCAGCAGTTTCAGACAAGCCGGAGATACGCAGTATTTT; CDR3: CASSFRQAGDTQYF
size: many; V: TRBV29-1; J: TRBJ1-2; D: TRBD1; DNA: TGCAGCGTTGAATCAGGCCCGTTGGGACAGGGGGCTTATGGCTACACCTTC; CDR3: CSVESGPLGQGAYGYTF
size: many; V: TRBV4-2; J: TRBJ2-1; D: .; DNA: TGTGCCAGCAGCCAGGACGACAGGTACAATGAGCAGTTCTTC; CDR3: CASSQDDRYNEQFF
size: many; V: TRBV12-3/TRBV12-4; J: TRBJ2-1; D: TRBD2; DNA: TGTGCCAGCAGAAACGGGGGGGCCGGTGAGCAGTTCTTC; CDR3: CASRNGGAGEQFF